A selection of T cell receptor beta chains follows, all from one sample in a study of blood T cells in healthy people across ages. TCRdb reprocessed the 5' RACE reads with MiXCR, giving one entry per CDR3 protein. The sample consists of about 830,000 distinct CDR3 sequences, 62% of them appearing once. The sequencing sample was made of blood. These TCRs come from a young man in good health. The CDR3 runs from the conserved cysteine through the conserved F or W.

j_gene: TRBJ2-7
v_gene: TRBV29-1
CDR3aa: CSVVQMGSYEQYF

j_gene: TRBJ2-5
v_gene: TRBV7-8
CDR3aa: CASSLDSGTEKETQYF

j_gene: TRBJ2-1
v_gene: TRBV15
CDR3aa: CATSRAGSSYNEQFF

j_gene: TRBJ2-1
v_gene: TRBV7-8
CDR3aa: CASSLERPTTYNEQFF

j_gene: .
v_gene: TRBV15
CDR3aa: CATSSTAYRGQETQYF

j_gene: TRBJ1-6
v_gene: TRBV20-1
CDR3aa: CSANRGYNSPLHF

j_gene: TRBJ2-3
v_gene: TRBV27
CDR3aa: CASGTSGGITDTQYF

j_gene: TRBJ2-1
v_gene: TRBV3-1
CDR3aa: CASSQVPSGDSYNEQFF

j_gene: TRBJ1-2
v_gene: TRBV12-3/TRBV12-4
CDR3aa: CASSWGIGGYTF

j_gene: TRBJ2-7
v_gene: TRBV24-1
CDR3aa: CATSEGQGYVYEQYF

j_gene: TRBJ2-7
v_gene: TRBV21-1
CDR3aa: CASSKGRLDEQYF

j_gene: TRBJ2-7
v_gene: TRBV10-3
CDR3aa: CAISDRAYEQYF

j_gene: TRBJ2-5
v_gene: TRBV29-1
CDR3aa: CSVKLAGILETQYF

j_gene: TRBJ2-1
v_gene: TRBV7-3
CDR3aa: CASSFSRANEQFF

j_gene: TRBJ2-3
v_gene: TRBV7-2
CDR3aa: CASSPQGGGSDTQYF

j_gene: TRBJ1-6
v_gene: TRBV15
CDR3aa: CATSRDITESPLHF

j_gene: TRBJ1-2
v_gene: TRBV5-1
CDR3aa: CASSLEGQNYGYTF

j_gene: TRBJ1-6
v_gene: TRBV25-1
CDR3aa: CASSELGQGPPYSPLHF

j_gene: TRBJ2-7
v_gene: TRBV12-3/TRBV12-4
CDR3aa: CASSTGRLDEQYF

j_gene: TRBJ2-7
v_gene: TRBV4-2
CDR3aa: CASSQEGTGSYEQYF

j_gene: TRBJ1-1
v_gene: TRBV4-2
CDR3aa: CASSQGQVNTEAFF